Listed below are T cell receptor beta chains from one sample, sequenced in a study of early stage breast cancer tumors. Produced via immunoSEQ multiplex PCR; TCRdb's table is partial and in-frame only. The table lists 13,000 to 15,000 clones, about 88% of them singletons. Sequenced sample: normal breast tissue next to the tumor. The source is a person between 30 and 45 years old with breast cancer. CDR3s include the opening cysteine and the closing phenylalanine or tryptophan. The D gene is left open where the match is weak. Size values are once, few and many counts, or a class for expanded clones, and some rows have none.

abundance	v_gene	d_gene	j_gene	CDR3nt	CDR3aa
NA	TRBV12-5	NA	TRBJ2-1	TGTGCTAGTGGTTTGGTATCCCGGGGGCCTGAGCAGTTCTTC	CASGLVSRGPEQFF
NA	TRBV10-3	TRBD2	TRBJ2-1	TGTGCCATTCAAAAAGCGAGTAGCGGGAGGACCTACAATGAGCAGTTCTTC	CAIQKASSGRTYNEQFF
NA	TRBV7-2	NA	TRBJ2-7	TGTGCCAGCAGCCGTACGTCCCCCCGCGCCGAGCAGTACTTC	CASSRTSPRAEQYF
NA	TRBV11-1	TRBD2	TRBJ2-3	TGTGCCAGCAGATCGGGGGGGGGCACAGATACGCAGTATTTT	CASRSGGGTDTQYF
once	TRBV7-2	TRBD1	TRBJ2-2	TGTGCCAGCAGCTTCAGGGGGTCGAACACCGGGGAGCTGTTTTTT	CASSFRGSNTGELFF
NA	TRBV9	TRBD2	TRBJ2-3	TGTGCCAGCAGCGTAGATGCCTCGGGACTACCGTACACAGATACGCAGTATTTT	CASSVDASGLPYTDTQYF
once	TRBV27	NA	TRBJ2-7	TGTGCCAGCAGTTTGCTTCTAGCGGAAGGGGGCGAGCAGTACTTC	CASSLLLAEGGEQYF
NA	TRBV30	NA	TRBJ2-2	TGTGCCTGGAGTTCACCCTGGGACGGAAACACCGGGGAGCTGTTTTTT	CAWSSPWDGNTGELFF
few	TRBV30	TRBD1	TRBJ1-2	TGTGCCTGGATTCTACAGGGGGTGGGCTATGGCTACACCTTC	CAWILQGVGYGYTF
once	TRBV4-1	TRBD1	TRBJ2-7	TGCGCCAGCAGCCTACCTGGACAGGGCGTCCACGAGCAGTACTTC	CASSLPGQGVHEQYF
NA	TRBV7-6	TRBD2	TRBJ2-1	TGTGCCAGCAGCTTAGGCGGGAGTCCCTACAATGAGCAGTTCTTC	CASSLGGSPYNEQFF
NA	TRBV6-5	TRBD1	TRBJ2-7	TGTGCCAGCAGACCCCTACAGGGGACGGGGAACGAGCAGTACTTC	CASRPLQGTGNEQYF
NA	TRBV27	NA	TRBJ2-7	TGTGCCAGCAGTTTAGAGCCACACTCCTCCTACGAGCAGTACTTC	CASSLEPHSSYEQYF
NA	TRBV19	TRBD2	TRBJ2-7	TGTGCCAGTAGTATACTAGCGGGAGGGTCGGAGGACGAGCAGTACTTC	CASSILAGGSEDEQYF
NA	TRBV7-8	TRBD2	TRBJ2-5	TGTGCCAGCAGCCCCGAAGGGAGGGACCAAGAGACCCAGTACTTC	CASSPEGRDQETQYF
once	TRBV6-1	NA	TRBJ2-3	TGTGCCAGCACCCCCCTTGGAGGGTCGGCAGATACGCAGTATTTT	CASTPLGGSADTQYF
NA	TRBV28	TRBD2	TRBJ2-2	TGTGCCAGCCTAACTCTCCTAGCGGGGATCCCCAAAGGGGACACCGGGGAGCTGTTTTTT	CASLTLLAGIPKGDTGELFF
once	TRBV6-1	NA	TRBJ1-2	TGTGCCAGTAAGATGAGATTCCTCTCGCTAGGGGGCTACACCTTC	CASKMRFLSLGGYTF
NA	TRBV5-1	TRBD2	TRBJ2-7	TGCGCCAGCAGTTACGGCGGGAGGGAAACCTACGAGCAGTACTTC	CASSYGGRETYEQYF
NA	TRBV30	NA	TRBJ1-6	TGTGCCTGGAGCAGGGGTCCCAATTCACCCCTCCACTTT	CAWSRGPNSPLHF
few	TRBV7-8	TRBD1	TRBJ1-1	TGTGCCAGCAGCTCCGTCCGGATTGACAGGGCCACTGAAGCTTTCTTT	CASSSVRIDRATEAFF
NA	TRBV4-3	NA	TRBJ2-1	TGCGCCAGCAGCCCCCGGATAGCCAACAATGAGCAGTTCTTC	CASSPRIANNEQFF
NA	TRBV11-1	NA	TRBJ2-2	TGTGCCAGCTCACCCCCCCACACGGGGGAGCTGTTTTTT	CASSPPHTGELFF
NA	TRBV6-1	NA	TRBJ1-1	TGTGCCAGCAGTCCCCTGGGCACTGAAGCTTTCTTT	CASSPLGTEAFF
NA	TRBV7-3	TRBD2	TRBJ2-7	TGTGCCAGCAGAACTAGCGGGGGCAGCTCCTACGAGCAGTACTTC	CASRTSGGSSYEQYF
NA	TRBV30	TRBD2	TRBJ2-1	TGTGCCTGGAGGGGACTAGCGGGAGGCAATGAGCAGTTCTTC	CAWRGLAGGNEQFF
NA	TRBV29-1	NA	TRBJ2-6	TGCAGCGTCCCAGGAGCAGGGACCTCTGGGGCCAACGTCCTGACTTTC	CSVPGAGTSGANVLTF
NA	TRBV7-2	TRBD1	TRBJ1-2	TGTGCCAGCAGCTTAGTACCGCAGGGGGGGTCCTATGGCTACACCTTC	CASSLVPQGGSYGYTF
NA	TRBV7-3	TRBD2	TRBJ2-3	TGTGCCAGCAGCTTACGACTAGCGGGAGTAGGCACAGATACGCAGTATTTT	CASSLRLAGVGTDTQYF